This T cell receptor beta chain was captured in a study of blood T cell repertoires in COVID-19. Background on the study: There were acute and convalescent COVID-19 samples, and they came from the United States, Italy and Spain. Sources were T cells, B-cell-depleted T cells, or PBMCs; the material itself was cDNA or gDNA.

Source study methods: Cell counts per sample came from amplifying reference gene primers. The method was immunoSEQ multiplex PCR; TCRdb's version includes in-frame clones alone and lacks a portion of them. That table supplies the V and J calls and clone size; D and trimming were determined from the DNA. The repertoire has about 190,000 clones, under 80% of them found once; the top ten carry approximately 13%. The germline gives CDR1 LGHDT, CDR2 YNNKEL (reference sequence). The CDR3 covers 15 residues. Deletions cut 0 bases from V and 7 bases from J, with 16 bases between. Sequenced: peripheral blood. The rearrangement uses TRBV3-1 (or the pseudogene TRBV3-2) and TRBJ2-7; D perhaps matches TRBD2 (7 bases). The sequence was collected from a man aged 50-60 years who had recovered from COVID-19. The CDR3 is CASSQDWGGRGEQYF. The CDR3 DNA reads as TGTGCCAGCAGCCAAGACTGGGGGGGCCGGGGAGAGCAGTACTTC.